Each of the 4 T cell receptor beta chains below was sequenced from the same sample in a study of cytomegalovirus exposure and HLA in healthy donors. It was with 60 Vbeta and 13 Jbeta primers that the PCR ran. Libraries were prepared by immunoSEQ multiplex PCR; TCRdb keeps only in-frame clonotypes and omits some of them. In the table there are about 130,000 clones, approximately 80% of which are singletons. Sequenced sample: PBMCs. These receptors originate from a man in his thirties or forties in good health and CMV-seronegative.

The rearrangement uses TRBV7-2 and TRBJ2-7; D ambiguous. The CDR3 extends over 12 amino acids. V shed 1 base and J shed 7 bases, with 8 bases lying between them. Germline values: CDR1 SGHTA, CDR2 FQGNSA. The CDR3 protein is CASSLDSREQYF. CDR3 DNA sequence: TGTGCCAGCAGCTTAGACAGCCGAGAGCAGTACTTC.

The J gene is TRBJ1-4, the V gene TRBV5-1, with 8 positions matching TRBD1. Germline V lookup: CDR1 SGHRS, CDR2 YFSETQ. V lost 4 bases to trimming and J lost 6 bases; unmatched junction nucleotides: 2. CDR3 length: 13 residues. The CDR3 reads CASSLQGDEKLFF. Written as DNA, the CDR3 is TGCGCCAGCAGCCTACAGGGGGATGAAAAACTGTTTTTT.

This rearrangement joins TRBV13 to TRBJ2-7, with 9 bases identical to TRBD2. The CDR3 is 16 amino acids. With V trimmed by 4 bases and J by 2 bases, 9 bases remained unmatched. Germline CDR1 is PRHDT and CDR2 is FYEKMQ (reference sequence). This CDR3 reads CASSWKVAGAAYEQYF. CDR3 nucleotide sequence: TGTGCCAGCAGCTGGAAAGTAGCGGGAGCGGCCTACGAGCAGTACTTC.

The rearrangement joins TRBV15 to TRBJ1-5; D unresolved. V lost 0 bases and J lost 9, with 18 bases in between. Germline CDR1 is LNHNV and CDR2 is YYDKDF (reference sequence). The length of the CDR3 is 16 residues. For the CDR3, the DNA is TGTGCCACCAGCAGAGATGGTCGGGTCGGAGGTCGGCCCCAGCATTTT. This gives the protein CATSRDGRVGGRPQHF.